This TCR beta chain was obtained from a study of T-cell reconstitution after alpha-beta-depleted transplantation in children. For TCRbeta, the library was prepared with unique molecular identifiers. TCRdb passed the PCR reads through MiXCR, listing each CDR3 protein once. The sample has 60,000 to 100,000 distinct CDR3 sequences; 15% to 20% are singletons. CDR3 size: 16 residues. J was trimmed by 0 bases and V by 1 base; bases with no gene match: 6. Looked up from germline, CDR1 is SGHAT and CDR2 is FQNNGV. This rearrangement joins TRBV11-2 to TRBJ2-7, with 7 bases that match TRBD1. Source: PBMCs, mostly from graft donor cells, taken 360 days after TCRalphabeta/CD19-depleted stem cell transplant. This sequence was found in a male patient between 2 and 10 years old who had a stem cell transplant for acute lymphoblastic leukemia, so the T cells may come from the graft donor. The CDR3 nucleotides read TGTGCCAGCAGCTTAGCGGCGCCAGGGGGCTCCTACGAGCAGTACTTC. This gives the protein CASSLAAPGGSYEQYF.